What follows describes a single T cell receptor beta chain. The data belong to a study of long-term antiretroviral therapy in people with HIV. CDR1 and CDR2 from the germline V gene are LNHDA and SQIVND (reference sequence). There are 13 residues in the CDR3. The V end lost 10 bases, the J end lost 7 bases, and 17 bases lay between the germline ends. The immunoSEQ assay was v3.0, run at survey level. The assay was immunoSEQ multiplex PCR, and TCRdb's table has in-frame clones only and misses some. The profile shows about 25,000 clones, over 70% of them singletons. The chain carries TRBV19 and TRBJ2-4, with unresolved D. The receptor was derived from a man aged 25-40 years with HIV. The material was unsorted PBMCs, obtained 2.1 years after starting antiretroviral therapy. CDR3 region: CATGEFGPNIQYF. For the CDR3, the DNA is TGTGCCACTGGGGAATTCGGGCCTAACATTCAGTACTTC.